The rows below give T cell receptor beta chains drawn from one sample of a study of cytotoxic CD8 clonotypes in ibrutinib-treated CLL. Here immunoSEQ multiplex PCR was the method, and the copy in TCRdb shows in-frame clones only, minus some. The data hold over 95,000 clones, with approximately 58% observed a single time. The sample consisted of PBMCs, taken after 24 months of ibrutinib treatment. Every receptor here comes from a human donor with chronic lymphocytic leukemia. CDR3s include the opening cysteine and the closing phenylalanine or tryptophan. The D gene is left open where the match is weak. Where a row states a size, it is once, few, many or the class of an expanded clone; other rows omit it.

v_call,d_call,clone_size,j_call,cdr3_aa,cdr3_nt
TRBV30,TRBD1,few,TRBJ1-6,CAWSDRGRLHF,TGTGCCTGGAGTGACAGGGGCCGCCTCCACTTT
TRBV7-2,TRBD1,.,TRBJ2-7,CASSLWGTGSEQYF,TGTGCCAGCAGCTTGTGGGGGACAGGGTCCGAGCAGTACTTC
TRBV5-1,TRBD1,.,TRBJ2-5,CASSLGTGGETQYF,TGCGCCAGCAGCCTAGGGACAGGGGGCGAGACCCAGTACTTC
TRBV11-1,.,.,TRBJ2-3,CASSLDQAAGTDTQYF,TGTGCCAGCAGCTTAGATCAGGCGGCGGGCACAGATACGCAGTATTTT
TRBV9,.,few,TRBJ1-1,CASSVRGNTEAFF,TGTGCCAGCAGCGTGAGGGGTAACACTGAAGCTTTCTTT
TRBV30,TRBD2,once,TRBJ2-5,CAWSPGLAGETQYF,TGTGCCTGGAGCCCAGGACTAGCGGGGGAGACCCAGTACTTC
TRBV25-1,.,.,TRBJ2-7,CASTGATYEQYF,TGTGCCAGCACGGGGGCCACCTACGAGCAGTACTTC
TRBV19,.,few,TRBJ1-1,CASSVGRSTEAFF,TGTGCCAGTAGTGTGGGAAGGAGCACTGAAGCTTTCTTT
TRBV6-5,.,.,TRBJ2-3,CASSYSGGRTDTQYF,TGTGCCAGCAGTTACTCGGGGGGTAGGACAGATACGCAGTATTTT
TRBV28,.,few,TRBJ1-5,CASSPLAPNNQPQHF,TGTGCCAGCAGTCCACTCGCTCCGAACAATCAGCCCCAGCATTTT
TRBV5-1,TRBD2,.,TRBJ2-1,CASSVRTSGGGNEQFF,TGCGCCAGCAGCGTAAGGACTAGCGGGGGTGGAAATGAGCAGTTCTTC
TRBV5-1,.,few,TRBJ2-3,CASSSADTSTDTQYF,TGCGCCAGCAGCTCCGCCGACACTAGCACAGATACGCAGTATTTT
TRBV2,.,few,TRBJ2-1,CASRLRLDGEQFF,TGTGCCAGCAGACTAAGACTAGACGGTGAGCAGTTCTTC
TRBV29-1,TRBD1,few,TRBJ2-2,CASGTGGTGELFF,TGCGCCTCCGGGACAGGGGGCACCGGGGAGCTGTTTTTT
TRBV30,.,.,TRBJ2-3,CAWSLGASDTQYF,TGTGCCTGGAGTTTAGGGGCGTCGGATACGCAGTATTTT